The rows below give T cell receptor beta chains drawn from one sample of a study of response to subunit inactivated influenza vaccine. MiXCR, run by TCRdb on the RT-PCR reads, gives a single entry per CDR3 protein. The data show approximately 730,000 distinct CDR3 sequences, with roughly 13% seen just once and less than 9% held by the top ten. Sequenced here: PBMCs from blood, sampled 14 to 15 days before vaccination. These receptor sequences come from a man aged 50 to 60 who received an inactivated influenza vaccine. Each CDR3 is given with its conserved first and last residue. Fields, in order: V gene, CDR3 protein.

>TRBV5-1
CASSISGRTEETQYF
>TRBV7-2
CASSLAGTGAGYGYTF
>TRBV7-9
CASSLIYQGLAGAEQYF
>TRBV7-2
CASSLADAYEQYF
>TRBV7-9
CASSRPGTGFGSEAFF
>TRBV20-1
CSARRGQGPREQYF
>TRBV4-2
CASSQGAGANDNEQFF
>TRBV30
CAWSVGGGSYGYTF
>TRBV20-1
CSASGSGGGYNEQFF
>TRBV20-1
CSATRDRGWEQYF
>TRBV5-6
CASSVHTGPHTDTQYF
>TRBV27
CASSGTGLRSNEQYF
>TRBV12-3/TRBV12-4
CASSFDSFAYNEQFF
>TRBV20-1
CSARSTGAGNYGYTF
>TRBV28
CASNHRGTRNNEQFF
>TRBV29-1
CSVERARQGRNEQFF
>TRBV6-2/TRBV6-3
CASSYASGRALAKNIQYF
>TRBV6-5
CASSHLSPNTEAFF
>TRBV6-1
CASSPGGDTEAFF
>TRBV2
CASSAGTGYTF
>TRBV4-1
CASSQALGTGLRQETQYF
>TRBV7-6
CASSSPGLAGSEQYF
>TRBV14
CASSPIHRLIVGEQYF
>TRBV12-3/TRBV12-4
CASSWAETQYF
>TRBV29-1
CSVGGEKLFF
>TRBV5-1
CASSLAIRTGELFF
>TRBV7-2
CASSLALAGVGEQYF
>TRBV10-3
CAIRGLAGETQYF
>TRBV7-9
CASSLGDEQFF
>TRBV4-3
CASSQYSGGSYNEQFF
>TRBV20-1
CSARAQIPLPSGELFF
>TRBV30
CAWSAPAGGRFEQFF
>TRBV4-3
CASSQWSGGANEQFF
>TRBV5-1
CASSYSGAYGELFF
>TRBV7-2
CASSLRTGRSYNEQFF
>TRBV12-3/TRBV12-4
CASFRDYAYNEQFF
>TRBV6-1
CASLGSGLDYGYTF
>TRBV5-6
CASRSAGNTEAFF